This section outlines one T cell receptor (beta chain) sequence together with its context. The antigen remains unidentified. This record comes from a study of cytomegalovirus exposure and HLA in healthy donors. General study results and limits: Other equally common chains were less clonally expanded than HLA-associated TCR beta chains, a later analysis showed. In an earlier analysis, in approximately 630 donors, most V segments appeared productive either ~87% or ~30% of the time. There were fewer than 200 TCR beta chains listed as cytomegalovirus-associated. Among the CMV-associated chains, a few were confirmed in vitro as specific for CMV antigens.

Per the germline V gene, CDR1 is MRHNA and CDR2 is SNTAGT. The V end lost 3 bases, the J end lost 1 base, and 12 bases lay between the germline ends. CDR3 size: 15 residues. The PCR employed 60 Vbeta primers together with 13 Jbeta primers. Clones were sequenced by immunoSEQ multiplex PCR, and TCRdb holds only the in-frame ones, with some missing. Of about 120,000 clones detected, roughly 75% appear once; the ten largest clones hold 3% to 4%. This TCR came from a woman aged 50 to 60 in good health and CMV-seronegative. The chain recombines TRBV6-4 with TRBJ1-1; D gene unclear. Input material: PBMCs. In DNA, the CDR3 is TGTGCCAGCAGTGATAAACGGGATAAGAACACTGAAGCTTTCTTT. It codes for CASSDKRDKNTEAFF.